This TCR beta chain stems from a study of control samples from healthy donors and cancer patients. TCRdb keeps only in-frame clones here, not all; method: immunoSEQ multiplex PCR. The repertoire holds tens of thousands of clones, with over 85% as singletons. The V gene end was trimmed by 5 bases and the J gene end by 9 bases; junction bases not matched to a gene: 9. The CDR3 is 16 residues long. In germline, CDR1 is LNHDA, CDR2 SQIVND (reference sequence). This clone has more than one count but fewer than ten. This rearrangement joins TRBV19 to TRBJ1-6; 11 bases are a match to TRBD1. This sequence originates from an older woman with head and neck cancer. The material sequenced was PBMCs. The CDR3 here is CASSHAAGTGGSPLHF. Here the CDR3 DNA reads TGTGCCAGTAGTCATGCGGCCGGGACAGGGGGTTCACCCCTCCACTTT.